This T cell receptor beta chain originates from a study of PD-L1 blockade in urothelial cancer. Study background: Patients' atezolizumab regimen, 1,200 mg intravenously every 3 weeks, began around 2014.

Synthetic spike-ins, TCR analog templates, were added into each PCR. TCRdb's copy holds only in-frame clones and misses some; the assay was immunoSEQ multiplex PCR. The sample carries tens of thousands of clones, around 80% recorded once. The CDR3 is made up of 16 amino acids. Germline V CDR1 and CDR2: SGHTA, FQGTGA. Trimming left V 7 bases short and J 5 bases short, with 20 bases between. This receptor was identified in a man aged 45 to 65 with urothelial cancer. The chain uses TRBV7-3 and TRBJ2-2; TRBD2 might be the D (5 bases). This material consisted of PBMCs, taken around atezolizumab (anti-PD-L1) treatment. CDR3 nucleotides: TGTGCCAGCACCCCCAACCCCACTAGTGCTACCGGGGAGCTGTTTTTT. This encodes CASTPNPTSATGELFF.